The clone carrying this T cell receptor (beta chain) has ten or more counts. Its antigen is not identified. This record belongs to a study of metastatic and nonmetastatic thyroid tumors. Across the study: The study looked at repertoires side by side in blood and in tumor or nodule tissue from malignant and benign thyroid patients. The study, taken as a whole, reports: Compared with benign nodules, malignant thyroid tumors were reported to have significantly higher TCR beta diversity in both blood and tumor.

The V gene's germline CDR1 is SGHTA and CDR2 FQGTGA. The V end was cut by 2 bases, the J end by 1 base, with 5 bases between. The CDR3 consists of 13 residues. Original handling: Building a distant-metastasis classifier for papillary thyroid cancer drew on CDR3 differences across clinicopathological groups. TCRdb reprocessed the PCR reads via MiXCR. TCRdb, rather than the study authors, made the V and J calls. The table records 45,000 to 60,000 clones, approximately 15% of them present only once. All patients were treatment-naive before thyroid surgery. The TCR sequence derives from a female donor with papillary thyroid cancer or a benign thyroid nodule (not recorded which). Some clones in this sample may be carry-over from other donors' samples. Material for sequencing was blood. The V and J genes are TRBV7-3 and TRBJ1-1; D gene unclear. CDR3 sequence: CASSLQPNTEAFF. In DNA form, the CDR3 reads TGTGCCAGCAGCTTACAACCGAACACTGAAGCTTTCTTT.